This T cell receptor beta chain was identified in a study of Graves' ophthalmopathy and Graves' hyperthyroidism. Overall study findings and caveats: The model forecast ophthalmopathy progression, reaching roughly 65% sensitivity and approximately 72% specificity. Detection in blood was also observed for most expanded thyroid clonotypes above 0.001 frequency.

Other autoimmune diseases, uncontrolled infections, pregnancy or lactation led to the exclusion of patients. The starting material, about 9.5 ml of fresh peripheral blood, provided the PBMCs. Beta-chain TCR CDR3 regions were amplified from RNA transcripts. RT-PCR with HTBI primers came first, then second-round multiplex PCR. Each CDR3 protein gets one entry after TCRdb re-called the multiplex PCR reads with MiXCR. This sample yields 230,000 or so distinct CDR3 sequences, of which 45% are seen a single time; less than 50% belongs to the top ten. On this clonotype: Antigen specificity is unknown.

CDR3 length equals 17 residues. Deletions cut 0 bases from V and 10 bases from J, with 22 bases between. Germline V gene sequence: CDR1 DFQATT, CDR2 SNEGSKA (reference sequence). Sequenced input: peripheral blood. This sequence joins TRBV20-1 and TRBJ1-6, with D tentatively TRBD1 (5 bases). This sequence originates from an adult man with Graves' ophthalmopathy. CDR3 region: CSARDRAKGIGGSPLHF. The CDR3 DNA is TGCAGTGCTAGAGATCGTGCGAAGGGGATCGGCGGATCACCCCTCCACTTT.